The 31 T cell receptor beta chains in this list originate from one sample, sequenced in a study of glioma-infiltrating T cells. The iRepertoire nested amplicon-rescue multiplex PCR amplified TCR alpha and beta CDR3s from RNA. TCRdb reanalysed the multiplex PCR reads using MiXCR and keeps one entry per CDR3 protein. Of 85,000 to 110,000 distinct CDR3 sequences in the sample, around 28% were seen once. The sample was glioma tissue, nonneoplastic brain tissue, or PBMCs (not recorded which). The receptors come from a human donor with low-grade glioma or glioblastoma, undergoing nonglioma brain surgery, or in good health (not recorded which).

This clonotype came up once. Just one base apart from a much larger clone, this may be a read error. The V and J genes are TRBV7-9 and TRBJ1-2, with D unclear. Trimming removed 3 bases at V and 2 bases at J, with 10 bases between. The CDR3 totals 14 residues. Germline CDR1 SEHNR, CDR2 FQNEAQ (reference sequence). The CDR3 spells CASSLGDENYGYTF. DNA of the CDR3: TGTGCCAGCAGCTTGGGTGATGAGAACTATGGCTACACCTTC.

This clonotype occurred many times. The chain has TRBV4-3 and TRBJ2-1; TRBD1 might be the D (6 bases). V dropped 1 base and J dropped 5 bases, with 12 bases sitting between them. The V gene's germline CDR1 is LGHNA and CDR2 YSLEER. The CDR3 runs to 15 residues. The CDR3 spells CASSQGQGGDNEQFF. The DNA for the CDR3 is TGCGCCAGCAGCCAAGGTCAAGGGGGTGACAATGAGCAGTTCTTC.

This clonotype was seen at least ten times. The chain couples TRBV6-1 to TRBJ2-1; 14 nucleotides match TRBD2. Germline lookup yields CDR1 MNHNS and CDR2 SASEGT. The V gene end was trimmed by 5 bases and the J gene end by 10 bases; junction bases not matched to a gene: 7. The CDR3 has 15 residues. Here the CDR3 reads CASSTGLAGGREQFF. DNA of the CDR3: TGTGCCAGCAGTACCGGACTAGCGGGGGGCCGGGAGCAGTTCTTC.

This clonotype was picked up many times. V usage is TRBV7-9 and J usage is TRBJ1-5, with TRBD1 matching over 8 bases. In germline, CDR1 is SEHNR, CDR2 FQNEAQ (reference sequence). CDR3 length: 16 amino acids. V lost 4 bases, J lost 6 bases, and 11 bases stayed unmatched. The CDR3, as DNA: TGTGCCAGCAGCTCTGTCGGACAGGGAATGAGTCAGCCCCAGCATTTT. It is translated as CASSSVGQGMSQPQHF.

For this clonotype: This may arise from a read error, as a much more abundant clone is one base away. V and J are TRBV6-5 and TRBJ1-5, with 7 bases that match TRBD1. The CDR3 spans 16 residues. Per the germline V gene, CDR1 is MNHEY and CDR2 is SVGAGI. In DNA form, the CDR3 reads TGTACCAGCAGTCCGACAGGGTCGAAGAGCAATCAGCCCCAGCATTTT. Protein product: CTSSPTGSKSNQPQHF.

This clonotype was seen ten or more times. V is TRBV27 and J is TRBJ1-3; D not certain. The germline CDR1 and CDR2 sequences are MNHEY and SMNVEV (reference sequence). Deletions cut 6 bases from V and 11 bases from J, with 5 bases between. There are 9 residues in the CDR3. The CDR3 reads CASRDPIYF. Written as DNA, the CDR3 is TGTGCCAGCAGGGACCCCATATATTTT.

There are a few counts of this clonotype. The chain recombines TRBV7-8 with TRBJ1-2, with 10 bases matching TRBD1. This CDR3 has 15 amino acids. The germline V gene has CDR1 SGHVS and CDR2 FQNEAQ. Trimming at V came to 5 bases and at J to 6 bases, leaving 9 bases not matched to a gene. CDR3 sequence (DNA): TGTGCCAGCAGCACGCGCGGACAGGGGGGTGATGGCTACACCTTC. The encoded protein is CASSTRGQGGDGYTF.

This clonotype came up many times. V gene TRBV28 combines with J gene TRBJ2-7; 9 bases are a match to TRBD1. The germline CDR1 and CDR2 sequences are MDHEN and SYDVKM. This CDR3 region has 14 residues. The V segment lost 6 bases and the J segment 2 bases; nucleotides outside the gene matches: 5. The CDR3 bases are TGTGCCAGCAGAAGGGACAGGGTTACCTACGAGCAGTACTTC. It translates to CASRRDRVTYEQYF.

J is TRBJ2-3 and V is TRBV4-1, with D perhaps being TRBD1 or TRBD2 (5 bases each). Germline assignment: CDR1 MGHRA and CDR2 YSYEKL. The CDR3 extends over 13 amino acids. Between the trimmed V and J ends, which lost 3 bases and 11 bases, there was a span of 15 bases. Here the CDR3 DNA reads TGCGCCAGCAGCCACCTTGAGAGGGACGGGCAGTATTTT. Translation: CASSHLERDGQYF.

This clonotype was seen repeatedly, ten times or more. The CDR3 sequence is CASSSDFRSYEQYF. CDR3 coding DNA: TGTGCCAGCAGTTCGGACTTCCGCTCCTACGAGCAGTACTTC. J is TRBJ2-7 and V is TRBV27; D is perhaps TRBD2 (5 bases). This CDR3 is 14 amino acids long. Germline values: CDR1 MNHEY, CDR2 SMNVEV (reference sequence). The V gene lost 4 bases and the J gene lost 0 bases, with 10 bases spanning the gap.

This clonotype was counted ten times or more. V and J are TRBV6-2 or TRBV6-3 and TRBJ2-2, with 7 bases that match TRBD2. Trimming took 4 bases from V and 5 from J; bases not matched to a gene: 4. CDR3 length: 14 amino acids. CDR1 is MNHEY and CDR2 is SVGEGT in the germline V gene. CDR3 sequence (DNA): TGTGCCAGCAGTTTGATGGGGGGGACCGGGGAGCTGTTTTTT. Amino acids: CASSLMGGTGELFF.

In this sample, this clonotype turned up many times. The chain combines TRBV20-1 with TRBJ2-1; tentative D call: TRBD1 (6 bases). CDR1 is DFQATT and CDR2 is SNEGSKA in the germline V gene (reference sequence). CDR3 length: 14 residues. The CDR3, as DNA: TGCACCAAAGGATCGACAGGTACCTACAATGAGCAGTTCTTC. The encoded protein is CTKGSTGTYNEQFF.

This clonotype appeared many times. The rearrangement links TRBV6-6 to TRBJ2-1, with D possibly TRBD1 on 5 matching bases. V dropped 2 bases and J dropped 3 bases, with 14 bases sitting between them. CDR1 is MNHNY, CDR2 SVGAGI, per germline (reference sequence). The CDR3 is 16 residues long. The CDR3 DNA reads as TGTGCCAGCAGTTACACACAGGCCTCTCGCTACAATGAGCAGTTCTTC. As protein: CASSYTQASRYNEQFF.

This clonotype appeared a few times. The chain couples TRBV24-1 to TRBJ1-1; 8 nucleotides match TRBD1. Germline trimming cut 8 bases from V and 2 bases from J; bases unmatched to any gene: 3. This CDR3 region has 13 residues. The germline gives CDR1 KGHDR, CDR2 SFDVKD. In nucleotides, the CDR3 is TGTGCCACCAAGACAGGGGAAAACACTGAAGCTTTCTTT. Residues: CATKTGENTEAFF.

This clonotype was counted at least ten times. The CDR3 region is CASSPRQGVYEQYF. The CDR3 DNA is TGTGCCAGCTCACCAAGGCAGGGGGTGTACGAGCAGTACTTC. The chain recombines TRBV18 with TRBJ2-7, with 7 bases fitting TRBD1. CDR1 and CDR2 from the germline V gene are KGHSH and LQKENI. V dropped 2 bases and J dropped 4; count of bases not matched to a gene: 5. This CDR3 spans 14 amino acids. Together with reference TRBV18 and TRBJ2-7, the CDR3 gives the full variable domain: NAGVMQNPRHLVRRRGQEARLRCSPMKGHSHVYWYRQLPEEGLKFMVYLQKENIIDESGMPKERFSAEFPKEGPSILRIQQVVRGDSAAYFCASSPRQGVYEQYFGPGTRLTVT.

With regard to this clonotype: This may arise from a read error, as a much more abundant clone is one base away. The V gene is TRBV7-2, the J gene TRBJ2-5; TRBD2 aligns across 11 bases. The length of the CDR3 is 18 residues. V dropped 5 bases and J dropped 2; count of bases not matched to a gene: 13. The germline V gene has CDR1 SGHTA and CDR2 FQGNSA. CDR3 sequence: CASSPSLSGGAKQETQYF. CDR3 bases: TGTGCCAGCAGCCCAAGTCTTAGCGGGGGGGCGAAACAAGAGACCCAGTACTTC.

This clonotype was seen ten or more times. The J gene is TRBJ1-1, the V gene TRBV6-1; maybe TRBD1 (5 bases). Trimming shortened V by 5 bases and J by 0 bases, and 7 bases separated the two germline ends. Germline V gives CDR1 MNHNS, CDR2 SASEGT. This CDR3 has 13 residues. The CDR3 DNA is TGTGCCAGCAGTTCCAGGGTGAACACTGAAGCTTTCTTT. Its translation is CASSSRVNTEAFF.

There are a few counts of this clonotype. The rearrangement joins TRBV7-8 to TRBJ2-7, with TRBD2 matching over 7 bases. This CDR3 comprises 15 residues. Germline V gene data show CDR1 as SGHVS and CDR2 as FQNEAQ. Trimming took 5 bases from V and 4 from J; bases not matched to a gene: 11. The CDR3 reads CASSPLGREDYEQYF. The CDR3 nucleotides read TGTGCCAGCAGCCCTCTGGGACGGGAGGATTACGAGCAGTACTTC.

This clonotype appeared a single time. A read error may be the cause here, since a much bigger clone is one base away. This chain joins TRBV6-1 and TRBJ2-3; TRBD2 aligns across 7 bases. The CDR3 totals 15 residues. Germline lookup yields CDR1 MNHNS and CDR2 SASEGT. The CDR3 bases are TGTACCAGCAAGATCGGGGACGGGGGGAAAGATACGCAGTATTTT. Protein: CTSKIGDGGKDTQYF.

Note on this clonotype: A read error is possible here, since a much larger clone lies one base away. This chain links TRBV7-2 with TRBJ2-7; tentatively, D is TRBD2 (6 bases). Trimming left V 5 bases short and J 2 bases short, with 10 bases between. CDR1 and CDR2 (germline): SGHTA, FQGNSA. This CDR3 spans 13 amino acids. CDR3 sequence reads: CASSAGSPYEQYF. In nucleotides, the CDR3 is TGTGCCAGCAGCGCGGGGTCCCCCTACGAGCAGTACTTC.

For this clonotype: Being one base from a much bigger clone, this may be a read error. V is TRBV24-1 and J is TRBJ2-7, with D perhaps matching TRBD1 (5 bases). Germline-derived CDR1 and CDR2 are KGHDR and SFDVKD. The CDR3 extends over 13 amino acids. The V gene lost 4 bases and the J gene lost 8 bases, with 14 bases spanning the gap. As DNA, the CDR3 is TGTGCCACCAGTGACCCCCCAAGGGGAAAGCAGTACTTC. Translating gives CATSDPPRGKQYF.

The sample holds many counts of this clonotype. The chain couples TRBV10-3 to TRBJ1-3; D call uncertain. Trimming shortened V by 2 bases and J by 0 bases, and 5 bases separated the two germline ends. CDR1 ENHRY and CDR2 SYGVKD come from the germline V gene. The CDR3 sequence is 14 residues long. The CDR3 protein is CAISEQYSGNTIYF. For the CDR3, the DNA is TGTGCCATCAGTGAGCAGTACTCTGGAAACACCATATATTTT.

As concerns this clonotype: A much larger clone sits a single nucleotide away, making a read error possible. The chain couples TRBV20-1 to TRBJ2-5; tentative D call: TRBD1 (5 bases). V lost 4 bases to trimming and J lost 0 bases, with 6 bases between them. CDR3 length: 12 amino acids. Germline CDR1 reads DFQATT; CDR2 reads SNEGSKA (reference sequence). CDR3 in amino acids: CSAIGDQETQYF. The CDR3 DNA reads TGCAGTGCTATAGGGGACCAAGAGACCCAGTACTTC.

This clonotype was seen ten or more times. V and J are TRBV6-1 and TRBJ1-3, with a weak D call TRBD1 (5 bases). The CDR3 extends over 15 amino acids. The V end was cut by 5 bases, the J end by 0 bases, with 11 bases between. Germline V gene data show CDR1 as MNHNS and CDR2 as SASEGT. The CDR3 coding sequence is TGTGCCAGCAGTTCCGACAGATACTCTGGAAACACCATATATTTT. Amino acids: CASSSDRYSGNTIYF.

The rearrangement links TRBV30 to TRBJ2-1; tentatively, D is TRBD1 or TRBD2 (5 bases each). This CDR3 spans 17 amino acids. Between the trimmed V and J ends, which lost 2 bases and 1 base, there was a span of 18 bases. Germline V gene sequence: CDR1 GTSNPN, CDR2 SVGIG (reference sequence). Here the CDR3 reads CAWSPLPERGSYNEQFF. CDR3 nucleotides: TGTGCCTGGAGTCCACTCCCAGAGAGGGGATCCTACAATGAGCAGTTCTTC.

With regard to this clonotype: At one of its ends the junction is not consistent with the germline gene, which may arise from a read error. The chain couples TRBV7-7 to TRBJ2-5; D possibly matches TRBD1 or TRBD2 (5 bases each). There are 15 residues in the CDR3. The germline gives CDR1 SSHAT, CDR2 FNYEAQ (reference sequence). The CDR3 here is CASSLAGTHSETQYF. In nucleotides, the CDR3 is TGTGCTAGCAGTCTAGCCGGGACCCATTCGGAGACCCAGTACTTC.

This clonotype was seen at least ten times. The gene calls are TRBV20-1 and TRBJ2-1; the match to TRBD2 covers 13 bases. V shed 6 bases and J 9 bases; nucleotides not matched to a gene: 8. Germline CDR1 is DFQATT and CDR2 is SNEGSKA (reference sequence). This CDR3 comprises 14 residues. CDR3 sequence: CSAAGLAGVAEQFF. The CDR3 DNA reads as TGCAGTGCAGCCGGACTAGCGGGGGTGGCTGAGCAGTTCTTC.

The J gene is TRBJ2-6, the V gene TRBV29-1; D unresolved. The V and J ends lost 4 bases and 1 base respectively, with 5 bases between them. The CDR3 is 13 amino acids. The germline V gene encodes CDR1 SQVTM and CDR2 ANQGSEA. Written as DNA, the CDR3 is TGCAGCGTTGCCAAGTCTGGGGCCAACGTCCTGACTTTC. Translating gives CSVAKSGANVLTF.

This clonotype was detected ten times or more. This chain joins TRBV7-2 and TRBJ2-5, with 11 bases lining up with TRBD2. The germline V gene encodes CDR1 SGHTA and CDR2 FQGNSA. The CDR3 runs 16 residues. The V gene end was trimmed by 0 bases and the J gene end by 2 bases; junction bases not matched to a gene: 2. CDR3 DNA sequence: TGTGCCAGCAGCTTAGCTAGCGGGGGGGGACAAGAGACCCAGTACTTC. Its protein is CASSLASGGGQETQYF. Together with reference TRBV7-2 and TRBJ2-5, the CDR3 gives the full variable domain: GAGVSQSPSNKVTEKGKDVELRCDPISGHTALYWYRQSLGQGLEFLIYFQGNSAPDKSGLPSDRFSAERTGGSVSTLTIQRTQQEDSAVYLCASSLASGGGQETQYFGPGTRLLVL.

On this clonotype: A clone one base away is much larger, so this may be a read error. The chain carries TRBV4-1 and TRBJ2-1; D unclear. V lost 4 bases, J lost 9 bases, and 10 bases lay in between. CDR1 is MGHRA, CDR2 YSYEKL, per germline. The CDR3 spans 12 residues. The CDR3 nucleotides are TGCGCCAGCAGCCTAGGACGCTCTGAGCAGTTCTTC. Translating it yields CASSLGRSEQFF.

This clonotype was seen once. This may arise from a read error, as a much more abundant clone is one base away. The chain links TRBV9 to TRBJ2-3; D is perhaps TRBD2 (7 bases). CDR1 is SGDLS, CDR2 YYNGEE, per germline. This CDR3 has 14 residues. The DNA for the CDR3 is TGTGCCAGCAGCGTAGGCGGGGGCCGGGATACGGAGTATTTT. Translation gives CASSVGGGRDTEYF.